The clone carrying this T cell receptor (beta chain) came up a few times. Antigen unknown. These data come from a study of blood T cells in healthy people across ages. Study results and caveats: Nothing was known about donor CMV status, and this possibly confounded expanded clonotype changes.

Looked up from germline, CDR1 is SGHTA and CDR2 is FQGNSA. The CDR3 length is 14 residues. V was pared by 6 bases and J by 0 bases, with 3 bases of the junction left unmatched. Through a sample-barcoded 5' primer and a J-beta primer mix, a second PCR was run for roughly 6 to 11 cycles. Each CDR3 protein gets one entry after TCRdb re-called the 5' RACE reads with MiXCR. In the table there are roughly 680,000 distinct CDR3 sequences, roughly 50% of which are singletons. Peripheral blood samples of around 11 milliliters were drawn from each donor. Isolated PBMCs totaled at least 6 million in each sample.

The sequencing input was blood. This chain joins TRBV7-2 and TRBJ2-7; 9 nucleotides align to TRBD2. This clonotype was sampled from a woman aged 60-75 years in good health. The DNA of the CDR3 is TGTGCCAGCAGACCTAGCGGGAACTCCTACGAGCAGTACTTC. It translates to CASRPSGNSYEQYF.